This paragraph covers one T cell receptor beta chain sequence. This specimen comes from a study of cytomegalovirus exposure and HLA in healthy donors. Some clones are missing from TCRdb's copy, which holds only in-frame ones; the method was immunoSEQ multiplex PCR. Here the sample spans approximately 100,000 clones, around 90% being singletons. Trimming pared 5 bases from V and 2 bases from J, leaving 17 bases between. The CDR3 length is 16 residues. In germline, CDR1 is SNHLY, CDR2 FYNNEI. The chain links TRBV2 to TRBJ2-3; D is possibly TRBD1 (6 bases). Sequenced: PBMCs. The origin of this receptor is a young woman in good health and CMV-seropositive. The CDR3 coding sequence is TGTGCCAGCAGTATAACAGGGTTTTCCGACACAGATACGCAGTATTTT. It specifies CASSITGFSDTDTQYF.